The rows below give T cell receptor beta chains drawn from one sample of a study of blood T cell repertoires in COVID-19. TCRdb keeps only in-frame clones here, not all; method: immunoSEQ multiplex PCR. The sample carries fewer than 250,000 clones, about 89% recorded once. Sequenced input: PBMCs or T cells enriched from blood (not recorded which). These receptors came from a young woman who had recovered from COVID-19. CDR3s include the opening cysteine and the closing phenylalanine or tryptophan. The D gene is left open where the match is weak. Size values are once, few and many counts, or a class for expanded clones, and some rows have none.

clone_size	cdr3_length	j_call	d_call	v_call	cdr3_aa	cdr3_nt
NA	16	TRBJ1-6	NA	TRBV2	CASSPDTVRYNSPLHF	TGTGCCAGCAGCCCTGATACCGTTCGGTATAATTCACCCCTCCACTTT
NA	16	TRBJ1-5	NA	TRBV24-1	CATSDSSVGANQPQHF	TGTGCCACCAGTGATTCCTCGGTGGGCGCAAATCAGCCCCAGCATTTT
once	14	TRBJ1-1	TRBD1	TRBV18	CASSPSGGPTEAFF	TGTGCCAGCTCACCTTCAGGGGGCCCCACTGAAGCTTTCTTT
once	17	TRBJ1-1	NA	TRBV28	CASSFPLPLTGNTEAFF	TGTGCCAGCAGTTTTCCCTTGCCTCTGACAGGGAACACTGAAGCTTTCTTT
NA	15	TRBJ1-2	TRBD1	TRBV5-4	CASSSPGQEDYGYTF	TGTGCCAGCAGCTCGCCGGGACAGGAAGACTATGGCTACACCTTC
NA	14	TRBJ2-2	TRBD2	TRBV28	CASMTSAATGELFF	TGTGCCAGCATGACTAGCGCTGCAACCGGGGAGCTGTTTTTT
NA	12	TRBJ1-2	NA	TRBV7-9	CASSLNSYGYTF	TGTGCCAGCAGCTTGAACAGCTATGGCTACACCTTC
once	15	TRBJ2-5	NA	TRBV5-1	CASSSGTAGQETQYF	TGCGCCAGCAGTTCGGGGACTGCTGGACAAGAGACCCAGTACTTC
NA	14	TRBJ1-2	NA	TRBV6-5	CASSYNPANYGYTF	TGTGCCAGCAGTTACAATCCGGCTAACTATGGCTACACCTTC
few	13	TRBJ2-2	TRBD2	TRBV7-9	CASSVTSPGELFF	TGTGCCAGCAGCGTGACTAGCCCCGGGGAGCTGTTTTTT
NA	14	TRBJ1-6	TRBD1	TRBV19	CASSTDRGNSPLHF	TGTGCCAGTAGTACCGACAGGGGTAATTCACCCCTCCACTTT
NA	17	TRBJ1-6	NA	TRBV30	CAWSKPGFIPQNWRLHF	TGTGCCTGGAGTAAGCCCGGGTTCATTCCCCAAAATTGGCGCCTCCACTTT
NA	16	TRBJ1-1	TRBD1	TRBV9	CASSAVGQGFYAEAFF	TGTGCCAGCAGCGCCGTTGGACAGGGCTTTTACGCTGAAGCTTTCTTT
NA	14	TRBJ2-7	NA	TRBV10-2	CASSDGGGVYEQYF	TGCGCCAGCAGCGACGGAGGGGGGGTCTACGAGCAGTACTTC
NA	14	TRBJ2-7	NA	TRBV9	CASSPRTASWEQYF	TGTGCCAGCAGCCCCCGGACTGCCTCTTGGGAGCAGTACTTC
NA	14	TRBJ2-7	TRBD1	TRBV10-3	CAISGTGTSYEQYF	TGTGCCATCAGTGGGACAGGTACTTCCTACGAGCAGTACTTC
NA	13	TRBJ1-1	TRBD1	TRBV28	CASRGQGAPEAFF	TGTGCCAGCAGGGGACAGGGGGCTCCTGAAGCTTTCTTT
NA	15	TRBJ1-2	TRBD1	TRBV2	CASSEPDRGHYGYTF	TGTGCCAGCAGTGAGCCGGACAGGGGGCACTATGGCTACACCTTC
NA	14	TRBJ2-2	NA	TRBV4-2	CASSLPADTGELFF	TGTGCCAGCAGCCTACCCGCGGACACCGGGGAGCTGTTTTTT
NA	14	TRBJ1-3	NA	TRBV3-1/TRBV3-2	CASSRAGTGNTIYF	TGTGCCAGCAGCCGTGCAGGAACGGGAAACACCATATATTTT
once	13	TRBJ1-4	NA	TRBV28	CASRGGAGELLFF	TGTGCCAGCCGTGGGGGGGCGGGAGAGTTATTGTTTTTT
NA	16	TRBJ1-6	NA	TRBV2	CASSDDSSSYNSPLHF	TGTGCCAGCAGTGATGACAGCAGCTCCTATAATTCACCCCTCCACTTT
NA	16	TRBJ1-5	TRBD1	TRBV4-1	CASSQDWDRGNQPQHF	TGCGCCAGCAGCCAAGATTGGGACAGGGGGAATCAGCCCCAGCATTTT
NA	14	TRBJ2-5	TRBD1	TRBV29-1	CSVDNRGLIQTQYF	TGCAGCGTTGATAACAGGGGGCTCATCCAGACCCAGTACTTC
NA	12	TRBJ1-2	NA	TRBV11-1	CASSFAGHGYTF	TGTGCCAGCAGCTTCGCGGGGCATGGCTACACCTTC
NA	14	TRBJ2-1	NA	TRBV19	CASSIAGVGAAQFF	TGTGCCAGTAGTATAGCGGGGGTAGGGGCTGCGCAGTTCTTC
once	13	TRBJ1-1	TRBD1	TRBV15	CATSGQGYTEAFF	TGTGCCACCAGCGGACAGGGATACACTGAAGCTTTCTTT
NA	15	TRBJ2-7	TRBD1	TRBV9	CASSVLPGQGYEQYF	TGTGCCAGCAGCGTACTCCCGGGACAGGGCTACGAGCAGTACTTC
NA	19	TRBJ2-7	TRBD1	TRBV4-1	CASSQYRDRRELGTYEQYF	TGCGCCAGCAGCCAATACCGGGACAGGAGGGAACTAGGTACCTACGAGCAGTACTTC
NA	13	TRBJ1-2	NA	TRBV6-5	CASRVAGLYGYTF	TGTGCCAGCAGGGTCGCAGGGTTATATGGCTACACCTTC
NA	15	TRBJ1-4	NA	TRBV19	CASKSVRSPAEKLFF	TGTGCCAGTAAGAGTGTCAGGTCCCCCGCGGAAAAACTGTTTTTT
NA	14	TRBJ1-3	NA	TRBV6-1	CASSEKGTGNTIYF	TGTGCCAGCAGTGAGAAGGGGACTGGAAACACCATATATTTT
NA	15	TRBJ1-1	NA	TRBV4-1	CASSPWRGQQQPAFF	TGCGCCAGCAGCCCCTGGAGAGGACAGCAGCAACCAGCTTTCTTT
NA	15	TRBJ2-1	NA	TRBV18	CASSSQRGGYNEQFF	TGTGCCAGCTCGTCACAGAGGGGGGGTTACAATGAGCAGTTCTTC
NA	14	TRBJ2-3	NA	TRBV2	CASSPGFGADTQYF	TGTGCCAGCAGTCCGGGGTTTGGGGCAGATACGCAGTATTTT
NA	16	TRBJ2-6	NA	TRBV27	CASSPPGAGGANVLTF	TGTGCCAGCAGCCCCCCCGGGGCGGGGGGGGCCAACGTCCTGACTTTC
NA	17	TRBJ1-2	TRBD1	TRBV5-4	CASSSPGQGFIGYGYTF	TGTGCCAGCAGCTCACCGGGACAGGGGTTTATCGGATATGGCTACACCTTC
once	16	TRBJ2-1	TRBD2	TRBV11-3	CASSLRSSGTYNEQFF	TGTGCCAGCAGCTTACGGTCTAGCGGAACTTACAATGAGCAGTTCTTC
NA	20	TRBJ1-1	TRBD1	TRBV15	CATSGTGQGFTLQYNTEAFF	TGTGCCACCAGCGGTACGGGACAGGGATTCACCTTACAGTATAACACTGAAGCTTTCTTT
NA	14	TRBJ2-3	TRBD2	TRBV30	CAWSVRGGTDTQYF	TGTGCCTGGAGTGTACGCGGGGGAACAGATACGCAGTATTTT
NA	16	TRBJ1-2	NA	TRBV10-3	CAISDNLRQINYGYTF	TGTGCCATCAGTGACAACCTCAGACAGATTAACTATGGCTACACCTTC